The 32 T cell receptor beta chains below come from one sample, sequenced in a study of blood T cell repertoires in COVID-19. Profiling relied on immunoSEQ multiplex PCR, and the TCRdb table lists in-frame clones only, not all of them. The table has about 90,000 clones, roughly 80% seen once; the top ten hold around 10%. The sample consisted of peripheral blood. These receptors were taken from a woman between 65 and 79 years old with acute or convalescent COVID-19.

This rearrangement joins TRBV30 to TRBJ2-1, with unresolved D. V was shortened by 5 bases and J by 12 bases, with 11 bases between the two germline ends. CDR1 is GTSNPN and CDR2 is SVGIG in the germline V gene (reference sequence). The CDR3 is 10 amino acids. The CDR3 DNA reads TGTGCCTGGTGGTCTGGCAGGCAGTTCTTC. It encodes CAWWSGRQFF.

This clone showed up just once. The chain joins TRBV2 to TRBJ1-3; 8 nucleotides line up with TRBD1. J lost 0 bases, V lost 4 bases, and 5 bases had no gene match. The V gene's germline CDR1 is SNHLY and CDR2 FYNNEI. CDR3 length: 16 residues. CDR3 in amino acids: CASSGTGRISGNTIYF. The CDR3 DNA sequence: TGTGCCAGCAGTGGGACAGGGAGGATCTCTGGAAACACCATATATTTT.

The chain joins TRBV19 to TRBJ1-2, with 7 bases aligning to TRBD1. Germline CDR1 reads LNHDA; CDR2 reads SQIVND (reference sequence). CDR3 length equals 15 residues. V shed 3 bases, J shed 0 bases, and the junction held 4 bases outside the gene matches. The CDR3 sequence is CASSIYRGSNYGYTF. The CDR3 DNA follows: TGTGCCAGTAGTATCTACAGGGGCTCTAACTATGGCTACACCTTC.

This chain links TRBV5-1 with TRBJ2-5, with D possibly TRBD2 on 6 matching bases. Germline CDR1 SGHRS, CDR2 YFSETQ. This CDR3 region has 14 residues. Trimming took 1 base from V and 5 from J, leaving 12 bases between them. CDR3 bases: TGCGCCAGCAGCTTGTTCGCGGGGAAGGAGACCCAGTACTTC. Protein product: CASSLFAGKETQYF.

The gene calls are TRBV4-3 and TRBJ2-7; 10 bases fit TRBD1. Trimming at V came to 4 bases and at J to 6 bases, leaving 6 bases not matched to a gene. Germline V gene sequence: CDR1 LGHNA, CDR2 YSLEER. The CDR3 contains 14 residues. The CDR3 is CASSPRQGAVEQYF. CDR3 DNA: TGCGCCAGCAGCCCGCGACAGGGGGCAGTCGAGCAGTACTTC.

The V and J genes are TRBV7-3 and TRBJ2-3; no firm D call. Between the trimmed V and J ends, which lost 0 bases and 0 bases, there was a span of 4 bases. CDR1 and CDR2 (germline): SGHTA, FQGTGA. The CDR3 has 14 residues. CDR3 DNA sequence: TGTGCCAGCAGCTTAACCGGGAGCACAGATACGCAGTATTTT. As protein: CASSLTGSTDTQYF. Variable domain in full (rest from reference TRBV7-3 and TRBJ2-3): GAGVSQTPSNKVTEKGKYVELRCDPISGHTALYWYRQSLGQGPEFLIYFQGTGAADDSGLPNDRFFAVRPEGSVSTLKIQRTERGDSAVYLCASSLTGSTDTQYFGPGTRLTVL.

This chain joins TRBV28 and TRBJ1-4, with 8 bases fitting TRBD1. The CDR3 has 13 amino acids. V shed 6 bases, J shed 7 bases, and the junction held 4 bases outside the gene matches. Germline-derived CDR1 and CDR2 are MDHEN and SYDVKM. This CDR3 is CASSGDRGEKLFF. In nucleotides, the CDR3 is TGTGCCAGCAGCGGCGACAGGGGTGAAAAACTGTTTTTT.

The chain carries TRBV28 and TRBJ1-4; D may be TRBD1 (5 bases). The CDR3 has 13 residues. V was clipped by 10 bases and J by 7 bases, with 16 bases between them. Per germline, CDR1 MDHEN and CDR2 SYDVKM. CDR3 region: CATKTRGIEKLFF. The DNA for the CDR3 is TGTGCCACCAAGACCCGGGGGATTGAAAAACTGTTTTTT.

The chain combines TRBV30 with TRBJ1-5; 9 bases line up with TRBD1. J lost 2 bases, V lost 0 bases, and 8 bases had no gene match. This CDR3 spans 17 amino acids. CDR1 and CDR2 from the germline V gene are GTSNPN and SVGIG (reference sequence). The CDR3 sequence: CAWSVEQGALGNQPQHF. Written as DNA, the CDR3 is TGTGCCTGGAGTGTAGAACAGGGGGCGTTAGGCAATCAGCCCCAGCATTTT.

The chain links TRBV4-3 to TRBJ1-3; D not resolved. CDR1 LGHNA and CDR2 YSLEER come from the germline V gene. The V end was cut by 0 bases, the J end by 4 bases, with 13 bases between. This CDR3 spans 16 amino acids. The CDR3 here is CASSQDVNVGGNTIYF. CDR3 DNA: TGCGCCAGCAGCCAAGATGTGAATGTCGGGGGAAACACCATATATTTT.

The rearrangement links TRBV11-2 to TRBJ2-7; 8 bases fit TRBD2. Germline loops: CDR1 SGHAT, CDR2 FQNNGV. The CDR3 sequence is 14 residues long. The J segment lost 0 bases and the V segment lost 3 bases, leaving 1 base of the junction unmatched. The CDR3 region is CASSFSGASYEQYF. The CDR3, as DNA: TGTGCCAGCAGCTTTAGCGGGGCCTCCTACGAGCAGTACTTC.

The chain's CDR3 is CASSNRGFTDTQYF. The CDR3, as DNA: TGTGCCAGCTCGAACAGGGGGTTCACAGATACGCAGTATTTT. V gene TRBV7-9 combines with J gene TRBJ2-3; TRBD1 aligns across 8 bases. This CDR3 has 14 residues. Germline-derived CDR1 and CDR2 are SEHNR and FQNEAQ (reference sequence). Trimming at V came to 8 bases and at J to 2 bases, leaving 6 bases not matched to a gene.

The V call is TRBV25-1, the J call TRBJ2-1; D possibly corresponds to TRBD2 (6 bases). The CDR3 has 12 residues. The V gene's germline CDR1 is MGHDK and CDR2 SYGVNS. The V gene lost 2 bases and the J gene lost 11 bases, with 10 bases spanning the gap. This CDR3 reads CASSEELAKQFF. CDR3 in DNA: TGTGCCAGCAGTGAAGAACTAGCTAAGCAGTTCTTC.

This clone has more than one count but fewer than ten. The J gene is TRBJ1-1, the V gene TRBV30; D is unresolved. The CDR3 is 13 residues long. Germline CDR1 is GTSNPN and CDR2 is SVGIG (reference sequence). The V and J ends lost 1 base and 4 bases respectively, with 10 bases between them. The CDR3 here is CAWSGHRPTEAFF. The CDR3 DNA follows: TGTGCCTGGAGTGGACACCGGCCCACTGAAGCTTTCTTT.

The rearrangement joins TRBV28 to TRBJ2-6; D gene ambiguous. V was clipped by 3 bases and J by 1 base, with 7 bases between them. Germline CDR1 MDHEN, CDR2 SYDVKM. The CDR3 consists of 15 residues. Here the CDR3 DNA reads TGTGCCAGCAGTTTGAGGAGATCTGGGGCCAACGTCCTGACTTTC. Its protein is CASSLRRSGANVLTF.

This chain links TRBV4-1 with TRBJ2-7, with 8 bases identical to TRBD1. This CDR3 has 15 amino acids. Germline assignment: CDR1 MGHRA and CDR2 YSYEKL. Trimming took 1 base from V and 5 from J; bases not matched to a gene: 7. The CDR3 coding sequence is TGCGCCAGCAGCCAAGCCCCGACAGGGGTCGACGAGCAGTACTTC. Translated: CASSQAPTGVDEQYF.

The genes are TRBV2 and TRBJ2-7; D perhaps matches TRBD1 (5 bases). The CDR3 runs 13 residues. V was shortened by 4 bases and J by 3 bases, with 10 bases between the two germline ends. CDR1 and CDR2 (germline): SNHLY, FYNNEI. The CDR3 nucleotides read TGTGCCAGCAGTGTCCGGACAAACTACGAGCAGTACTTC. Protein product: CASSVRTNYEQYF.

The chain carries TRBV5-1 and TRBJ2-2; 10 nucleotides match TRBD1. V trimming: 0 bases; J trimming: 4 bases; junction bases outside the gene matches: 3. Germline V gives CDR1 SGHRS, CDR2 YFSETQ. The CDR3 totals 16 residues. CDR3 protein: CASSLEGTGVTGELFF. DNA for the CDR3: TGCGCCAGCAGCTTGGAAGGGACAGGGGTCACCGGGGAGCTGTTTTTT.

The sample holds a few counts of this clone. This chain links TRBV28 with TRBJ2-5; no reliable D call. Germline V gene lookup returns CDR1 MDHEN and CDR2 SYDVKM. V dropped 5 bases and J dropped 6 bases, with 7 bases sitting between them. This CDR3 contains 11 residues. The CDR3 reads CASSKKQTQYF. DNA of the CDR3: TGTGCCAGCAGTAAAAAGCAGACCCAGTACTTC.

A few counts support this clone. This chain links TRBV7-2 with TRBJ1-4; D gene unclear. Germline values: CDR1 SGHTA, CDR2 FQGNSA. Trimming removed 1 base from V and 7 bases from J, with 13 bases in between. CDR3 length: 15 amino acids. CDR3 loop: CASSLGFQRGEKLFF. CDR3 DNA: TGTGCCAGCAGCTTAGGGTTTCAGCGGGGTGAAAAACTGTTTTTT.

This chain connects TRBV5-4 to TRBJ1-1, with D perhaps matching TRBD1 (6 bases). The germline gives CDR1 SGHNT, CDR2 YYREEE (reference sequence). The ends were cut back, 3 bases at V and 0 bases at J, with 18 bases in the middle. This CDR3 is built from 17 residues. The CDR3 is CASSWGGNRVVNTEAFF. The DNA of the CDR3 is TGTGCCAGCAGCTGGGGGGGTAACAGGGTGGTGAACACTGAAGCTTTCTTT.

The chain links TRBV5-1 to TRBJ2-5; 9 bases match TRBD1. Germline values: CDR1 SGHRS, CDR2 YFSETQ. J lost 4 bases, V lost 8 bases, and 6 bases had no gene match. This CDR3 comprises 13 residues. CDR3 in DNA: TGCGCCAGTTCGACAGGGGGACGAGAGACCCAGTACTTC. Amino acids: CASSTGGRETQYF. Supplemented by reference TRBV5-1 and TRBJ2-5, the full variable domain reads KAGVTQTPRYLIKTRGQQVTLSCSPISGHRSVSWYQQTPGQGLQFLFEYFSETQRNKGNFPGRFSGRQFSNSRSEMNVSTLELGDSALYLCASSTGGRETQYFGPGTRLLVL.

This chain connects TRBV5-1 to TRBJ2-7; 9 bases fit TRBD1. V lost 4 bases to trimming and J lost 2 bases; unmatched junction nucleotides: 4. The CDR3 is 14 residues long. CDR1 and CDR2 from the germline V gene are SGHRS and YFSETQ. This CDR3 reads CASSGDREPYEQYF. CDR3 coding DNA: TGCGCCAGCAGCGGGGACAGGGAGCCCTACGAGCAGTACTTC.

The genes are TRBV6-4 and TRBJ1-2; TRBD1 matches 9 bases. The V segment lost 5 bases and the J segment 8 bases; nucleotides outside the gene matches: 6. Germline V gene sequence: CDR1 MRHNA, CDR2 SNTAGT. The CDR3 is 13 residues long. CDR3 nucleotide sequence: TGTGCCAGCAGTCCGGGACAGGGATGGGGCTACACCTTC. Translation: CASSPGQGWGYTF.

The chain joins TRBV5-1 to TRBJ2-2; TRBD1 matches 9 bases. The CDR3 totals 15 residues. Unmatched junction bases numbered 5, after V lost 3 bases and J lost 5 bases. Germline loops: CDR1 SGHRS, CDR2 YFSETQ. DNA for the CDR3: TGCGCCAGCAGCTGGGGACAGGGTCGGACCGGGGAGCTGTTTTTT. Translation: CASSWGQGRTGELFF.

CDR3 bases: TGTGCCAGCAGCTTGGAGGGTTTTAGCACTGAAGCTTTCTTT. Translation gives CASSLEGFSTEAFF. The chain is built from TRBV16 and TRBJ1-1; no clear D. Germline-derived CDR1 and CDR2 are KGHSY and FQNENV. This CDR3 region has 14 residues. Trimming left V 5 bases short and J 4 bases short, with 14 bases between.

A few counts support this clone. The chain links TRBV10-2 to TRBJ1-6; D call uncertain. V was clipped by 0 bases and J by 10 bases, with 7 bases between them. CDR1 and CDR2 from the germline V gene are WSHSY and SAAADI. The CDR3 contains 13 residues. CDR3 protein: CASSESTRSPLHF. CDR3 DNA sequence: TGCGCCAGCAGTGAGTCGACTCGATCACCCCTCCACTTT.

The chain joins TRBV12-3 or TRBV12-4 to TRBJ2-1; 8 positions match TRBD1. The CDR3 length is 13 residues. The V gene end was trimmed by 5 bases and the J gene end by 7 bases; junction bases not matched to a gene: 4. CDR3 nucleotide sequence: TGTGCCAGCAGTCGTAGACAGGGGAATGAGCAGTTCTTC. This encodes CASSRRQGNEQFF.

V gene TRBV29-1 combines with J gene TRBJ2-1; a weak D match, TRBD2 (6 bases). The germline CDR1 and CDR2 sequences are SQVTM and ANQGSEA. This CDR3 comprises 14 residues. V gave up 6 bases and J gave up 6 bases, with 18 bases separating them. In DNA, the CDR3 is TGCAGCGTCCCCGGGGCTAGCGCCCTCAATGAGCAGTTCTTC. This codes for CSVPGASALNEQFF.

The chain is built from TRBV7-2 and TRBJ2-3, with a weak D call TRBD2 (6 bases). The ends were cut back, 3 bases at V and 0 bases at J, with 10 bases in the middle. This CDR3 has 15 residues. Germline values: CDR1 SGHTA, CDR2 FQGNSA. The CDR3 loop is CASSFSAGSTDTQYF. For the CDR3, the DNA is TGTGCCAGCAGCTTCAGCGCGGGGAGCACAGATACGCAGTATTTT.

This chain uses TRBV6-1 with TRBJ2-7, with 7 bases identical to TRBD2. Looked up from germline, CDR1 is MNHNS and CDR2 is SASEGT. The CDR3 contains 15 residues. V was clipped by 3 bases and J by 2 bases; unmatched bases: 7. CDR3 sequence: CASSELAEGPYEQYF. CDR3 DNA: TGTGCCAGCAGTGAGCTAGCGGAGGGACCCTACGAGCAGTACTTC.

CDR3 sequence (DNA): TGTGCCAGCAGCGTAGTGACTAGCGGGGGGGAGCTGTTTTTT. It is translated as CASSVVTSGGELFF. V is TRBV9 and J is TRBJ2-2, with TRBD2 matching 10 bases. J was trimmed by 8 bases and V by 0 bases; bases with no gene match: 1. CDR1 is SGDLS, CDR2 YYNGEE, per germline. The CDR3 contains 14 residues.